This T cell receptor (beta chain) was sequenced during a study of Graves' ophthalmopathy and Graves' hyperthyroidism (dated by TCRdb to 2016 to 2019). Notes on the research overall: Peripheral blood was collected before any treatment was given, at the time of initial diagnosis. TCR beta repertoire signatures were used to distinguish Graves' ophthalmopathy from Graves' hyperthyroidism and to predict progression to ophthalmopathy. In total, 135 blood samples were TCR-sequenced: 40 to 45 ophthalmopathy, about 75 hyperthyroidism and roughly 17 hyperthyroidism-to-ophthalmopathy patients. To explore V-J signatures that distinguish ophthalmopathy from hyperthyroidism, a discovery set of more than 90 patients was enrolled, made up of approximately 45 with ophthalmopathy and under 65 with stable hyperthyroidism. An independent validation cohort was composed of around 19 hyperthyroidism patients and around 16 patients who later progressed from hyperthyroidism to ophthalmopathy. T-cell repertoires of thyroid tissue and blood were compared in about 6 hyperthyroidism patients. Following sampling, methimazole starting at 30 mg daily was administered to hyperthyroidism patients, and high-dose intravenous methylprednisolone was administered to ophthalmopathy patients. For training and testing, the 100 or so patients in the discovery cohort were randomly divided in a 7:3 ratio.

At the junction V is shortened by 6 bases and J by 8 bases, with 12 bases in between. The CDR3, from cysteine to phenylalanine, totals 12 residues. Only the CDR3 DNA stays, 36 bases, in frame from base 1. Based on the germline V gene, the CDR1 and CDR2 sequences are KGHDR and SFDVKD. Overall study results and their limits: Sample size was not statistically predetermined, and group allocation was not concealed from the investigators. Ophthalmopathy was separated from stable hyperthyroidism by the 13-signature model with about 89% sensitivity and just under 84% specificity in cross-validation and with 80%/75% in the test set. Among expanded thyroid clonotypes with frequency above 0.001, most also showed up in blood, which suggests that blood repertoires may reflect the thyroid immune response. In validation, the model predicted ophthalmopathy progression with 70.59% sensitivity and roughly 72% specificity; some 13 predicted patients were CT-confirmed with GO in a median of approximately 6.5 months.

Ophthalmopathy patients had moderately to severely active disease, Clinical Activity Score of at least 3, NOSPECS grade of at least 4, and disease duration under 3 months. Patients with other autoimmune diseases, uncontrolled infections, pregnancy or lactation were excluded. Diagnosis relied on clinical symptoms, serum thyroxine, TRAb, thyroid ultrasound and orbital computed tomography. PBMCs were isolated from approximately 10 ml of fresh peripheral blood by Ficoll-Paque density gradient centrifugation. Total RNA was extracted with Trizol reagent and quality-checked on an Agilent 2100 Bioanalyzer. This clonotype was counted ten times or more. Its recognized antigen is unknown. Base qualities are not provided; no much larger clone lies one nucleotide away. For repertoire sequencing, the TCR beta CDR3 regions were amplified from RNA transcripts. The first round of RT-PCR was done with HTBI primers and the Qiagen OneStep RT-PCR kit, and was followed by a second round of multiplex PCR, then size selection and purification. Sequencing of the libraries was carried out on an Illumina HiSeq2000 in paired-end mode with 100 bp reads. In the authors' own workflow: SOAPnuke was used for read processing, and reads with adapters, uncalled bases, a mean Phred below 15, or no exact constant-primer or identifier match were discarded. High-quality paired reads were merged with COPE v1.2.5. Unique nucleotide sequences were defined as clonotypes and aligned to IMGT TRB V, D and J references using MiTCR v1.1. The analysis was limited to V-J combinations with a frequency above 0.0001, which together covered 99.2% of repertoires. For each V-J combination, a TCR clonal expansion and chaos score was defined as the ratio of F50 clonal expansion to chaos observed in the TCRdist matrix. Welch's t-statistics and random forest were used to reduce features to approximately 13 V-J combinations, which were fed into a naive Bayes classifier. The similarity between thyroid and blood repertoires was quantified using the Morisita-Horn index. TCRdb ran its own pipeline on the public reads, namely fastp trimming at Q25 and MiXCR clone calling, and kept in-frame beta chains. Each CDR3 protein appears once, grouped with its most common genes and DNA. For this entry, the V and J calls and clone size follow TCRdb and not the study's own pipeline. The sample data list roughly 170,000 distinct CDR3 sequences, and just under 40% of these were observed just once. The ten biggest clones cover about 8.2% of the sample.

This sequence uses TRBV24-1 and TRBJ1-2; a tentative D match to TRBD1 spans 6 bases. Sequences were obtained from peripheral blood. This receptor was obtained from a man aged 30 to 39 with Graves' ophthalmopathy. Donor details come from another sample of the same person, matched by shared clones. The bases are TGTGCCACCAGTTTTCAGGGGCGAGGCTACACCTTC. It is translated as CATSFQGRGYTF.